These 6 T cell receptor beta chains came from one sample sequenced in a study of T cell repertoires in cytomegalovirus infection. Their specific antigens are unknown. Using its own MiXCR run on the reads, TCRdb lists one record per CDR3 protein. Counted here are about half a million distinct CDR3 sequences, more than 30% occurring once; the ten biggest clones make up 17%. The specimen comprised cultured PBMCs, sampled from culture after CMV antigen stimulation. These receptors originate from a human donor in good health (CMV status not recorded). Some clones in this sample may be carry-over from other donors' samples.

This clonotype was seen only a few times. The gene calls are TRBV7-9 and TRBJ1-2, with D unclear. The V and J ends lost 5 bases and 4 bases respectively, with 14 bases between them. The V gene's germline CDR1 is SEHNR and CDR2 FQNEAQ (reference sequence). The CDR3 contains 14 residues. In nucleotides, the CDR3 is TGTGCCAGCAGCCGAGTGGAGGGAGGCTATGGCTACACCTTC. Its protein is CASSRVEGGYGYTF.

The chain couples TRBV6-4 to TRBJ2-1, with 14 bases matching TRBD2. V lost 0 bases and J lost 1; bases outside the gene matches: 14. The CDR3 runs 22 residues. Germline assignment: CDR1 MRHNA and CDR2 SNTAGT. The CDR3 DNA sequence: TGTGCCAGCAGTGACTCGTCCAGTATGACTAGCGGGAGGGCCAGGTCCTACAATGAGCAGTTCTTC. Translated: CASSDSSSMTSGRARSYNEQFF.

V is TRBV12-3 or TRBV12-4 and J is TRBJ2-5; D unresolved. The CDR3 length is 14 residues. The V end was cut by 6 bases, the J end by 2 bases, with 13 bases between. CDR3 sequence: CASRDEPKQETQYF. For the CDR3, the DNA is TGTGCCAGCAGAGACGAGCCCAAACAAGAGACCCAGTACTTC.

This clonotype has just a few counts. This chain connects TRBV7-9 to TRBJ1-5; D remains unclear. The germline V gene encodes CDR1 SEHNR and CDR2 FQNEAQ (reference sequence). With 1 base removed from V and 8 bases from J, the gap between germline ends came to 9 bases. This CDR3 comprises 13 residues. CDR3 amino acids: CASSLGYGEPQHF. Written as DNA, the CDR3 is TGTGCCAGCAGCTTAGGTTACGGGGAGCCCCAGCATTTT.

This clonotype has a handful of counts. The chain carries TRBV7-6 and TRBJ2-3, with D uncertain. The CDR3 loop spans 16 amino acids. V was cut by 5 bases and J by 1 base, with 16 bases left in between. CDR1 and CDR2 (germline): SGHVS, FNYEAQ. The CDR3 coding sequence is TGTGCCAGCAGCAAAGGCCGGGTTGAGGGCACAGATACGCAGTATTTT. It encodes CASSKGRVEGTDTQYF.

The CDR3 coding sequence is TGTGCCAGCAGCTTAGACGGACGGAGGCGGAACACTGAAGCTTTCTTT. Protein: CASSLDGRRRNTEAFF. The gene calls are TRBV7-2 and TRBJ1-1; D call uncertain. This CDR3 spans 16 amino acids. The ends were cut back, 1 base at V and 1 base at J, with 13 bases in the middle. Germline CDR1 and CDR2: SGHTA and FQGNSA.